This passage covers 11 T cell receptor beta chains from one sample sequenced in a study of early stage breast cancer tumors. The data were produced by immunoSEQ multiplex PCR, yet TCRdb's version contains in-frame clones alone and is incomplete. This sample carries about 72,000 clones, 65% to 85% of them seen once, and the ten largest clones take under 4%. The sequenced sample was blood. These receptors all stem from a person aged 55-75 years with breast cancer.

Concerning this clone itself: Germline is not matched at one junction end, which may reflect a read error. The V gene is TRBV7-2, the J gene TRBJ2-5; 7 bases align to TRBD1. This CDR3 contains 11 residues. Germline V gene data show CDR1 as SGHTA and CDR2 as FQGNSA. In DNA, the CDR3 is TGTGCCAGCAGCGCCACCGGGACAGAGGACTTC. Protein sequence: CASSATGTEDF.

This rearrangement joins TRBV11-3 to TRBJ2-3, with D perhaps matching TRBD2 (6 bases). This CDR3 is built from 15 residues. Germline CDR1 SGHNT, CDR2 YENEEA. The V and J ends lost 3 bases and 2 bases respectively, with 12 bases between them. CDR3 sequence reads: CASSFRGGDTDTQYF. CDR3 nucleotides: TGTGCCAGCAGCTTTCGCGGAGGGGACACAGATACGCAGTATTTT.

V and J are TRBV15 and TRBJ2-3, with TRBD2 as a possible D gene (5 bases). This CDR3 comprises 14 residues. Germline V gives CDR1 LNHNV, CDR2 YYDKDF (reference sequence). Trimming stripped 11 bases from V and 0 bases from J, with 15 bases between. The CDR3 DNA sequence: TGTGCCCCTCGATCTGGACTTAGCACAGATACGCAGTATTTT. Amino acid sequence: CAPRSGLSTDTQYF. The full variable domain, rest sourced from reference TRBV15 and TRBJ2-3, is DAMVIQNPRYQVTQFGKPVTLSCSQTLNHNVMYWYQQKSSQAPKLLFHYYDKDFNNEADTPDNFQSRRPNTSFCFLDIRSPGLGDTAMYLCAPRSGLSTDTQYFGPGTRLTVL.

CDR3 bases: TGTGCCAGCAGTCCCCAGTCCCGGGAACAAGAGACCCAGTACTTC. Protein product: CASSPQSREQETQYF. The chain uses TRBV2 and TRBJ2-5; D possibly corresponds to TRBD2 (5 bases). Germline-derived CDR1 and CDR2 are SNHLY and FYNNEI. The CDR3 runs to 15 residues. Trimming removed 5 bases at V and 2 bases at J, with 15 bases between.

The chain has TRBV2 and TRBJ1-1; D is unresolved. V shed 4 bases and J shed 1 base, with 7 bases lying between them. Germline CDR1 is SNHLY and CDR2 is FYNNEI. This CDR3 has 13 amino acids. The DNA of the CDR3 is TGTGCCAGCAGTGTTTCGCAGAACACTGAAGCTTTCTTT. Residues: CASSVSQNTEAFF.

The CDR3 reads CASSPGFLLSGANVLTF. The CDR3 bases are TGTGCCAGCAGCCCAGGGTTCCTCCTCTCTGGGGCCAACGTCCTGACTTTC. The genes are TRBV14 and TRBJ2-6; a weak D match, TRBD1 (5 bases). CDR1 is SGHDN, CDR2 FVKESK, per germline. The CDR3 is made up of 17 amino acids. V lost 4 bases and J 0 bases, leaving 13 bases between the germline ends.

This clone came up once. The chain couples TRBV4-3 to TRBJ2-1; 14 nucleotides match TRBD2. This CDR3 is 18 amino acids long. Germline CDR1 and CDR2: LGHNA and YSLEER. Unmatched junction bases numbered 10, after V lost 4 bases and J lost 5 bases. The CDR3 protein is CASSPRLAGGLGNNEQFF. DNA for the CDR3: TGCGCCAGCAGCCCCCGACTAGCGGGAGGGCTGGGGAACAATGAGCAGTTCTTC.

The genes are TRBV5-8 and TRBJ1-1, with D perhaps TRBD1 (5 bases). The V gene's germline CDR1 is SGHTS and CDR2 YDEGEE. The V end lost 3 bases, the J end lost 0 bases, and 6 bases lay between the germline ends. This CDR3 region has 13 residues. The CDR3 is CASSWTLNTEAFF. DNA of the CDR3: TGTGCCAGCAGCTGGACACTGAACACTGAAGCTTTCTTT.

V gene TRBV6-1 combines with J gene TRBJ2-1; no definite D call. There are 14 residues in the CDR3. Germline V gene sequence: CDR1 MNHNS, CDR2 SASEGT. The ends were cut back, 4 bases at V and 0 bases at J, with 7 bases in the middle. For the CDR3, the DNA is TGTGCCAGCAGTGCAGGTAGCTCCTACAATGAGCAGTTCTTC. It specifies CASSAGSSYNEQFF.

The chain has TRBV11-2 and TRBJ1-4; 8 bases align to TRBD1. Germline V lookup: CDR1 SGHAT, CDR2 FQNNGV. Trimming took 1 base from V and 5 from J; bases not matched to a gene: 6. CDR3 size: 16 residues. CDR3: CASSLGGTGGNEKLFF. The CDR3 coding sequence is TGTGCCAGCAGCTTAGGGGGCACAGGGGGGAATGAAAAACTGTTTTTT.

V usage is TRBV5-6 and J usage is TRBJ1-2, with a tentative D call TRBD1 (5 bases). V lost 4 bases to trimming and J lost 2 bases, with 12 bases between them. Germline V gene lookup returns CDR1 SGHDT and CDR2 YYEEEE. The CDR3 consists of 14 residues. The CDR3, as DNA: TGTGCCAGCAGCCGACCGGGGGGGAACTATGGCTACACCTTC. Its protein is CASSRPGGNYGYTF. Using reference TRBV5-6 and TRBJ1-2 for the parts outside the CDR3, the full variable domain is DAGVTQSPTHLIKTRGQQVTLRCSPKSGHDTVSWYQQALGQGPQFIFQYYEEEERQRGNFPDRFSGHQFPNYSSELNVNALLLGDSALYLCASSRPGGNYGYTFGSGTRLTVV.